These 8 T cell receptor beta chains were sequenced from one sample in a study of patients and donors after allogeneic stem cell transplantation. TCRdb fed the RT-PCR reads into MiXCR, producing one record per CDR3 protein. The sample shows fewer than 200,000 distinct CDR3 sequences, 30% of them seen only once. The specimen was blood, either unsorted or a sorted T cell fraction (not recorded which). The receptor source for this set is a human donor who was either an allogeneic HSCT recipient or a stem cell or donor lymphocyte infusion donor (not recorded which). It is not recorded whose cells these are; they may come from a transplant donor.

This clonotype appeared a few times. The V call is TRBV12-3 or TRBV12-4, the J call TRBJ1-1, with 9 bases aligning to TRBD1. Trimming at V came to 5 bases and at J to 6 bases, leaving 4 bases not matched to a gene. The CDR3 length is 13 residues. CDR3 protein: CASSTRQGAEAFF. The CDR3 DNA follows: TGTGCCAGCAGTACCCGACAGGGGGCTGAAGCTTTCTTT.

This rearrangement joins TRBV9 to TRBJ2-7, with 9 positions matching TRBD2. Looked up from germline, CDR1 is SGDLS and CDR2 is YYNGEE. This CDR3 is built from 15 residues. J lost 3 bases, V lost 4 bases, and 8 bases had no gene match. This chain's CDR3 is CASSSGGTSNYEQYF. CDR3 nucleotides: TGTGCCAGCAGCTCGGGTGGGACTAGCAACTACGAGCAGTACTTC.

This clonotype has just a few counts. The chain employs TRBV9 and TRBJ2-7; 10 bases map to TRBD1. Trimming took 0 bases from V and 8 from J; bases not matched to a gene: 2. This CDR3 spans 13 amino acids. In germline, CDR1 is SGDLS, CDR2 YYNGEE. CDR3 sequence (DNA): TGTGCCAGCAGCGTAGAGGGACAGGGGAAGCAGTACTTC. This encodes CASSVEGQGKQYF. The full variable domain, rest sourced from reference TRBV9 and TRBJ2-7, is DSGVTQTPKHLITATGQRVTLRCSPRSGDLSVYWYQQSLDQGLQFLIQYYNGEERAKGNILERFSAQQFPDLHSELNLSSLELGDSALYFCASSVEGQGKQYFGPGTRLTVT.

This clonotype was seen more than once but under ten times. J is TRBJ1-3 and V is TRBV9; D is unresolved. The CDR3 sequence is 17 residues long. The ends were cut back, 4 bases at V and 0 bases at J, with 17 bases in the middle. Looked up from germline, CDR1 is SGDLS and CDR2 is YYNGEE. In nucleotides, the CDR3 is TGTGCCAGCAGCTTACAAGGAACTTGGTCCTCTGGAAACACCATATATTTT. Translation: CASSLQGTWSSGNTIYF.

The rearrangement links TRBV4-2 to TRBJ1-4; D gene ambiguous. Germline CDR1 reads LGHNA; CDR2 reads YNFKEQ. The V end lost 0 bases, the J end lost 5 bases, and 16 bases lay between the germline ends. The length of the CDR3 is 17 residues. CDR3 sequence: CASSQEGRGITNEKLFF. For the CDR3, the DNA is TGTGCCAGCAGCCAAGAAGGGCGGGGAATTACCAATGAAAAACTGTTTTTT.

The rearrangement joins TRBV4-3 to TRBJ2-4; D gene uncertain. Trimming pared 0 bases from V and 0 bases from J, leaving 21 bases between. The length of the CDR3 is 20 residues. Germline loops: CDR1 LGHNA, CDR2 YSLEER. The CDR3 nucleotides read TGCGCCAGCAGCCAAGATCCGGTAGAATTACCTAACTCAGCCAAAAACATTCAGTACTTC. It translates to CASSQDPVELPNSAKNIQYF.

In this sample, this clonotype turned up a few times. The J gene is TRBJ2-7, the V gene TRBV28; TRBD1 matches 8 bases. The germline V gene has CDR1 MDHEN and CDR2 SYDVKM. The CDR3 totals 14 residues. With 5 bases clipped from V and 1 base from J, the junction kept 4 bases outside the gene matches. This chain's CDR3 is CASSIWTGSYEQYF. Here the CDR3 DNA reads TGTGCCAGCAGTATTTGGACAGGGTCCTACGAGCAGTACTTC.

This clonotype occurred a few times. This chain uses TRBV4-3 with TRBJ2-7; 7 positions agree with TRBD2. With 4 bases clipped from V and 5 bases from J, the junction kept 11 bases outside the gene matches. The CDR3 runs to 15 residues. CDR1 is LGHNA, CDR2 YSLEER, per germline. This CDR3 is CASSPKSGTNHEQYF. The CDR3, as DNA: TGCGCCAGCAGCCCCAAGTCCGGGACTAACCACGAGCAGTACTTC.